The 32 T cell receptor beta chains below were found in one sample sequenced in a study of T-cell reconstitution after alpha-beta-depleted transplantation in children. A library of TCRbeta sequences, prepared with unique molecular identifiers, was generated. TCRdb reprocessed the PCR reads via MiXCR and lists one record per CDR3 protein. The data show nearly 350,000 distinct CDR3 sequences, with roughly 17% seen just once and about 41% held by the top ten. Sequences were derived from PBMCs, mostly from graft donor cells, sampled 360 days after TCRalphabeta/CD19-depleted stem cell transplant. The source is a male patient between 2 and 15 years old who had a stem cell transplant for acute lymphoblastic leukemia, so the T cells may come from the graft donor.

A note on this clonotype: A much larger clone is a single base away; this may be a read error. V is TRBV27 and J is TRBJ2-2; no clear D gene. This CDR3 has 17 amino acids. The V gene lost 5 bases and the J gene lost 1 base, with 17 bases spanning the gap. CDR1 and CDR2 (germline): MNHEY, SMNVEV (reference sequence). The CDR3 DNA is TGTGCCAGCAGTCTCAGTCTGGAAGGGTGGAACACCGGGGAGCTGTTTTTT. It codes for CASSLSLEGWNTGELFF.

The table lists this clonotype with a few counts. The chain couples TRBV7-2 to TRBJ2-1; D assignment may be TRBD1 or TRBD2 (5 bases each). CDR1 and CDR2 (germline): SGHTA, FQGNSA. This CDR3 has 15 amino acids. Trimming removed 3 bases from V and 6 bases from J, with 15 bases in between. The CDR3 region is CASSLRGVIRNEQFF. The CDR3 DNA reads TGTGCCAGCAGCTTGAGGGGAGTCATTCGCAATGAGCAGTTCTTC.

This clonotype has a handful of counts. V gene TRBV7-6 combines with J gene TRBJ2-2; no reliable D call. Germline CDR1 is SGHVS and CDR2 is FNYEAQ. V was pared by 1 base and J by 7 bases, with 7 bases between. This CDR3 comprises 13 residues. The CDR3 region is CASSLDRFGELFF. The CDR3 DNA is TGTGCCAGCAGCTTAGATCGATTCGGGGAGCTGTTTTTT.

This chain joins TRBV6-5 and TRBJ2-1; D is unresolved. Trimming removed 3 bases at V and 6 bases at J, with 12 bases between. Germline V gene data show CDR1 as MNHEY and CDR2 as SVGAGI. The CDR3 has 14 residues. The CDR3 DNA sequence: TGTGCCAGCAGTTATTTGGCGGAGACCAATGAGCAGTTCTTC. Amino acids: CASSYLAETNEQFF.

The V call is TRBV3-1, the J call TRBJ2-2; D gene unclear. CDR3 length equals 12 residues. Trimming cost V 2 bases and J 9 bases, with 7 bases left between them. Per germline, CDR1 LGHDT and CDR2 YNNKEL (reference sequence). The CDR3 protein is CASSQHPRELFF. The DNA for the CDR3 is TGTGCCAGCAGCCAACATCCGAGGGAGCTGTTTTTT.

V gene TRBV28 combines with J gene TRBJ1-2, with unresolved D. V was trimmed by 7 bases and J by 8 bases, leaving 20 bases between them. Germline CDR1 reads MDHEN; CDR2 reads SYDVKM. The CDR3 length is 14 residues. CDR3 DNA sequence: TGTGCCAGCACCACTCCCGGGCACCCTAGGGGCTACACCTTC. As protein: CASTTPGHPRGYTF.

This clonotype has ten or more counts. The rearrangement uses TRBV7-8 and TRBJ2-5; TRBD2 agrees at 13 bases. V gave up 6 bases and J gave up 5 bases; unmatched junction bases: 3. This CDR3 region has 14 residues. Germline loops: CDR1 SGHVS, CDR2 FQNEAQ. The CDR3 loop reads CASRLAGGAETQYF. As DNA, the CDR3 is TGTGCCAGCAGACTAGCGGGAGGGGCGGAGACCCAGTACTTC.

This clonotype has a handful of counts. This chain links TRBV12-3 or TRBV12-4 with TRBJ1-5; 8 nucleotides match TRBD1. J gave up 0 bases and V 0 bases, and 10 bases lay outside the gene matches. CDR3 length equals 19 residues. CDR3 sequence reads: CASSLAQGTGTYSNQPQHF. DNA for the CDR3: TGTGCCAGCAGTTTAGCTCAGGGGACAGGTACATATAGCAATCAGCCCCAGCATTTT.

This chain joins TRBV28 and TRBJ2-1, with 10 positions matching TRBD2. V shed 0 bases and J 6 bases; nucleotides not matched to a gene: 8. Germline V gene lookup returns CDR1 MDHEN and CDR2 SYDVKM. There are 17 residues in the CDR3. CDR3 residues: CASSLWQSGRGSNEQFF. For the CDR3, the DNA is TGTGCCAGCAGTTTATGGCAAAGCGGGAGGGGGTCCAATGAGCAGTTCTTC.

In nucleotides, the CDR3 is TGTGCCAGCAGCTCCCGGACAGCTGAGCAGTACTTC. Translating it yields CASSSRTAEQYF. The rearrangement links TRBV7-6 to TRBJ2-7; TRBD1 is a possible D gene (6 bases). The CDR3 is 12 residues long. The V end was cut by 4 bases, the J end by 7 bases, with 11 bases between. Germline V gives CDR1 SGHVS, CDR2 FNYEAQ.

The V and J genes are TRBV18 and TRBJ1-4, with D maybe TRBD1 (6 bases). Germline CDR1 reads KGHSH; CDR2 reads LQKENI. V dropped 1 base and J dropped 8 bases, with 11 bases sitting between them. This CDR3 region has 14 residues. The CDR3 region has the DNA TGTGCCAGCTCACCACGGGGGGCGCGCGAAAAACTGTTTTTT. Protein sequence: CASSPRGAREKLFF.

A few counts support this clonotype. The V and J genes are TRBV30 and TRBJ2-1; D remains ambiguous. This CDR3 is built from 13 residues. Trimming took off 4 bases at V and 5 bases at J, with 12 bases between the two ends. Germline-derived CDR1 and CDR2 are GTSNPN and SVGIG (reference sequence). CDR3 bases: TGTGCCTGGAACCCTGGGCCAAACAATGAGCAGTTCTTC. Protein product: CAWNPGPNNEQFF.

V gene TRBV6-5 combines with J gene TRBJ1-1; 9 bases map to TRBD1. The CDR3 has 17 residues. Germline CDR1 MNHEY, CDR2 SVGAGI. The V gene end was trimmed by 0 bases and the J gene end by 2 bases; junction bases not matched to a gene: 7. The CDR3 nucleotides read TGTGCCAGCAGTTACTCCCCGGGACAGGGAGCCAACACTGAAGCTTTCTTT. Its protein product is CASSYSPGQGANTEAFF.

The chain recombines TRBV2 with TRBJ2-7, with TRBD1 matching 7 bases. Trimming removed 4 bases from V and 6 bases from J; junction bases left unmatched: 9. The CDR3 totals 14 residues. From germline, CDR1 is SNHLY and CDR2 FYNNEI. CDR3 nucleotides: TGTGCCAGCAGTGTCGGGACAGCACCAGGCGAGCAGTACTTC. Translating gives CASSVGTAPGEQYF.

The chain combines TRBV12-3 or TRBV12-4 with TRBJ1-4; 9 bases align to TRBD1. CDR3 size: 20 residues. With 3 bases clipped from V and 0 bases from J, the junction kept 14 bases outside the gene matches. The CDR3 nucleotides read TGTGCCAGCAGTTTCAACCCTAACGGGACAGGGTTTACAACTAATGAAAAACTGTTTTTT. Translated: CASSFNPNGTGFTTNEKLFF.

The V gene is TRBV11-2, the J gene TRBJ2-1; 8 bases match TRBD2. There are 18 residues in the CDR3. Germline V lookup: CDR1 SGHAT, CDR2 FQNNGV. Germline trimming cut 5 bases from V and 1 base from J; bases unmatched to any gene: 13. As DNA, the CDR3 is TGTGCCAGCAGCCCGGAAGCGGGAGTCGGCAGGTCCTACAATGAGCAGTTCTTC. Amino acid sequence: CASSPEAGVGRSYNEQFF.

The J gene is TRBJ1-2, the V gene TRBV19, with 10 positions matching TRBD1. CDR1 LNHDA and CDR2 SQIVND come from the germline V gene (reference sequence). The CDR3 has 14 amino acids. V shed 7 bases and J 2 bases; nucleotides not matched to a gene: 4. CDR3 amino acids: CASNRQGANYGYTF. For the CDR3, the DNA is TGTGCCAGTAATCGACAGGGGGCAAACTATGGCTACACCTTC.

The chain joins TRBV4-1 to TRBJ2-5; D possibly corresponds to TRBD1 (6 bases). V was pared by 0 bases and J by 4 bases, with 18 bases between. The germline V gene encodes CDR1 MGHRA and CDR2 YSYEKL. The CDR3 has 17 amino acids. The CDR3, as DNA: TGCGCCAGCAGCCAAGATGATGACAGGTGGCAAGTAGAGACCCAGTACTTC. Its protein is CASSQDDDRWQVETQYF.

This clonotype has a handful of counts. The V gene is TRBV5-1, the J gene TRBJ2-7; D perhaps matches TRBD1 (6 bases). Germline V gene lookup returns CDR1 SGHRS and CDR2 YFSETQ. The V gene lost 2 bases and the J gene lost 1 base, with 10 bases spanning the gap. CDR3 size: 14 residues. Written as DNA, the CDR3 is TGCGCCAGCAGCTTAGGGACACATTCCTACGAGCAGTACTTC. The encoded protein is CASSLGTHSYEQYF. Combining the CDR3 with reference TRBV5-1 and TRBJ2-7 gives the whole variable domain KAGVTQTPRYLIKTRGQQVTLSCSPISGHRSVSWYQQTPGQGLQFLFEYFSETQRNKGNFPGRFSGRQFSNSRSEMNVSTLELGDSALYLCASSLGTHSYEQYFGPGTRLTVT.

This clonotype was observed a few times. The V gene is TRBV13, the J gene TRBJ2-1, with TRBD2 identical over 10 bases. Germline V gene data show CDR1 as PRHDT and CDR2 as FYEKMQ (reference sequence). The CDR3 sequence is 17 residues long. J gave up 8 bases and V 6 bases, and 16 bases lay outside the gene matches. CDR3 DNA: TGTGCCAGCAGTCTAAAGCGGGAGGGCCTTGATATGTATGAGCAGTTCTTC. Its protein product is CASSLKREGLDMYEQFF.

The V call is TRBV5-1, the J call TRBJ2-5; 8 bases are shared with TRBD1. The V gene's germline CDR1 is SGHRS and CDR2 YFSETQ. The CDR3 is 13 residues long. V gave up 5 bases and J gave up 4 bases; unmatched junction bases: 4. CDR3 nucleotides: TGCGCCAGCAGAAAGACAGGGGCAGAGACCCAGTACTTC. Translating gives CASRKTGAETQYF.

This clonotype came up a few times. The V and J genes are TRBV5-1 and TRBJ1-5; no firm D call. Per the germline V gene, CDR1 is SGHRS and CDR2 is YFSETQ. This CDR3 comprises 14 residues. Trimming pared 0 bases from V and 4 bases from J, leaving 8 bases between. The CDR3: CASSLDAGNQPQHF. In DNA form, the CDR3 reads TGCGCCAGCAGCTTGGACGCGGGGAATCAGCCCCAGCATTTT.

This clonotype was seen more than once but under ten times. V is TRBV9 and J is TRBJ2-3; 7 bases are a match to TRBD2. After removal of 0 bases from V and 3 bases from J, the junction contained 4 bases not matched to a gene. The CDR3 loop spans 15 amino acids. Germline V gene lookup returns CDR1 SGDLS and CDR2 YYNGEE. For the CDR3, the DNA is TGTGCCAGCAGCGTAGACGGGGAGGGGACAGATACGCAGTATTTT. It specifies CASSVDGEGTDTQYF. Full variable domain (missing parts from reference TRBV9 and TRBJ2-3): DSGVTQTPKHLITATGQRVTLRCSPRSGDLSVYWYQQSLDQGLQFLIQYYNGEERAKGNILERFSAQQFPDLHSELNLSSLELGDSALYFCASSVDGEGTDTQYFGPGTRLTVL.

This clonotype showed up many times. The chain uses TRBV10-3 and TRBJ2-5, with 10 bases that match TRBD2. This CDR3 is built from 14 residues. The germline V gene has CDR1 ENHRY and CDR2 SYGVKD. The V segment lost 6 bases and the J segment 5 bases; nucleotides outside the gene matches: 6. CDR3 region: CAISPAGGSETQYF. DNA for the CDR3: TGTGCCATCAGCCCAGCGGGAGGGAGTGAGACCCAGTACTTC.

This clonotype was observed at least ten times. This chain connects TRBV9 to TRBJ2-7; 11 bases align to TRBD2. Trimming removed 1 base from V and 7 bases from J; junction bases left unmatched: 10. CDR3 length equals 16 residues. Per the germline V gene, CDR1 is SGDLS and CDR2 is YYNGEE. CDR3 residues: CASSVSSSGRAGEQYF. The CDR3 bases are TGTGCCAGCAGCGTAAGCAGTAGCGGGAGGGCCGGGGAGCAGTACTTC.

This clonotype has just a few counts. The chain combines TRBV6-5 with TRBJ1-1, with a weak D call TRBD1 (5 bases). Germline V lookup: CDR1 MNHEY, CDR2 SVGAGI. V lost 8 bases, J lost 3 bases, and 13 bases lay in between. The CDR3 runs to 13 residues. The CDR3 loop is CASVRGGDTEAFF. In nucleotides, the CDR3 is TGTGCCAGCGTTCGCGGAGGGGACACTGAAGCTTTCTTT.

At least ten counts were recorded for this clonotype. The V gene is TRBV9, the J gene TRBJ2-1; D possibly uses TRBD1 or TRBD2 (6 bases each). From germline, CDR1 is SGDLS and CDR2 YYNGEE. The CDR3 is made up of 15 amino acids. V was pared by 4 bases and J by 2 bases, with 13 bases between. The CDR3 spells CASSLVGGTYNEQFF. The DNA of the CDR3 is TGTGCCAGCAGCCTAGTCGGGGGCACCTACAATGAGCAGTTCTTC.

CDR3 amino acids: CASSPTSGIRLGQYF. In DNA form, the CDR3 reads TGTGCCAGCAGCCCGACTAGCGGGATAAGGTTGGGGCAGTACTTC. The chain links TRBV7-2 to TRBJ2-7, with 11 bases fitting TRBD2. This CDR3 is 15 amino acids long. Unmatched junction bases numbered 12, after V lost 5 bases and J lost 9 bases. Per germline, CDR1 SGHTA and CDR2 FQGNSA.

This sequence joins TRBV27 and TRBJ2-2; 7 bases match TRBD2. CDR1 is MNHEY and CDR2 is SMNVEV in the germline V gene (reference sequence). V shed 1 base and J 0 bases; nucleotides not matched to a gene: 5. The CDR3 sequence is 17 residues long. The CDR3 DNA reads TGTGCCAGCAGTTTATTTGGGGCGGGAGCGAACACCGGGGAGCTGTTTTTT. Translation: CASSLFGAGANTGELFF.

The chain employs TRBV4-1 and TRBJ2-2; 9 bases agree with TRBD1. Germline-derived CDR1 and CDR2 are MGHRA and YSYEKL. The V segment lost 3 bases and the J segment 4 bases; nucleotides outside the gene matches: 6. The CDR3 runs to 16 residues. The CDR3 sequence is CASSQARDRVTGELFF. Written as DNA, the CDR3 is TGCGCCAGCAGCCAGGCCCGGGACAGGGTCACCGGGGAGCTGTTTTTT.

This clonotype was counted between two and nine times. The V call is TRBV6-2 or TRBV6-3, the J call TRBJ2-5; D ambiguous. The CDR3 covers 13 residues. V lost 3 bases to trimming and J lost 4 bases, with 9 bases between them. Germline CDR1 MNHEY, CDR2 SVGEGT. CDR3 region: CASSYPLAETQYF. The CDR3, as DNA: TGTGCCAGCAGTTATCCCCTCGCAGAGACCCAGTACTTC.

The chain combines TRBV4-1 with TRBJ1-2; D remains ambiguous. Germline V gene data show CDR1 as MGHRA and CDR2 as YSYEKL. CDR3 length equals 15 residues. V lost 1 base and J 8 bases, leaving 17 bases between the germline ends. The CDR3 loop is CASSQVGSPGQGYTF. CDR3 sequence (DNA): TGCGCCAGCAGCCAAGTAGGGTCCCCGGGCCAAGGCTACACCTTC.